The 23 T cell receptor beta chains in this list originate from one sample, sequenced in a study of blood T cell repertoires in COVID-19 (dated by TCRdb to 2018 to 2020). The method behind the library was the immunoSEQ multiplex PCR assay. This is the immuneACCESS table as TCRdb keeps it, with only in-frame sequences that have V and J called. A part of the clones is gone; compared with another copy, unresolved V genes explain less than half, and the rest is unexplained. The sample profile shows 150,000 to 200,000 clones; 80% to 90% of them were found once. The ten largest clonotypes hold roughly 10% of the sample. Sequencing was performed on peripheral blood. The source is a woman of 80 years or more with COVID-19, enrolled during active disease.

A single count supports this clone. The V call is TRBV4-3, the J call TRBJ2-7; D possibly corresponds to TRBD1 (5 bases). Trimming left V 0 bases short and J 1 base short, with 13 bases between. Germline assignment: CDR1 LGHNA and CDR2 YSLEER. This CDR3 is built from 16 residues. The CDR3, as DNA: TGCGCCAGCAGCCAAGATCTACAGGCCCAATCCTACGAGCAGTACTTC. Translated: CASSQDLQAQSYEQYF.

This sequence joins TRBV7-9 and TRBJ2-7; TRBD1 agrees at 10 bases. V lost 1 base, J lost 2 bases, and 5 bases stayed unmatched. The germline V gene encodes CDR1 SEHNR and CDR2 FQNEAQ (reference sequence). The CDR3 has 16 amino acids. CDR3: CASSLGPGQGAYEQYF. The CDR3 nucleotides read TGTGCCAGCAGCTTAGGCCCTGGACAGGGGGCCTACGAGCAGTACTTC.

The rearrangement links TRBV28 to TRBJ2-1; 10 bases map to TRBD2. The V segment lost 7 bases and the J segment 9 bases; nucleotides outside the gene matches: 12. Germline assignment: CDR1 MDHEN and CDR2 SYDVKM. This CDR3 has 15 amino acids. DNA of the CDR3: TGTGCCAGCAAAGGAGGGCTAGCGGGAGACGGTGAGCAGTTCTTC. This gives the protein CASKGGLAGDGEQFF.

The V call is TRBV5-1, the J call TRBJ2-3; possibly TRBD2 for D (5 bases). This CDR3 has 15 residues. Trimming took off 3 bases at V and 0 bases at J, with 11 bases between the two ends. The germline V gene encodes CDR1 SGHRS and CDR2 YFSETQ. The CDR3 DNA follows: TGCGCCAGCAGCTCGGACGGCGGGAGCACAGATACGCAGTATTTT. Its protein is CASSSDGGSTDTQYF.

This clone has just one count. The V gene is TRBV5-1, the J gene TRBJ1-6; D is perhaps TRBD1 (5 bases). CDR1 SGHRS and CDR2 YFSETQ come from the germline V gene. The CDR3 extends over 14 amino acids. V was pared by 0 bases and J by 9 bases, with 10 bases between. DNA for the CDR3: TGCGCCAGCAGCTTGGCCCAGGGAGGTTCACCCCTCCACTTT. Its translation is CASSLAQGGSPLHF. Variable domain in full (rest from reference TRBV5-1 and TRBJ1-6): KAGVTQTPRYLIKTRGQQVTLSCSPISGHRSVSWYQQTPGQGLQFLFEYFSETQRNKGNFPGRFSGRQFSNSRSEMNVSTLELGDSALYLCASSLAQGGSPLHFGNGTRLTVT.

DNA of the CDR3: TGTGCCAGCAGTTATGCGGGAGGGGTCAATGAGCAGTTCTTC. Amino acid sequence: CASSYAGGVNEQFF. The genes are TRBV6-6 and TRBJ2-1, with 9 bases aligning to TRBD2. This CDR3 region has 14 residues. The germline gives CDR1 MNHNY, CDR2 SVGAGI (reference sequence). The V gene end was trimmed by 3 bases and the J gene end by 6 bases; junction bases not matched to a gene: 3.

The chain has TRBV5-4 and TRBJ2-1, with TRBD2 as a possible D gene (5 bases). The CDR3 extends over 16 amino acids. The V end lost 4 bases, the J end lost 7 bases, and 21 bases lay between the germline ends. Germline lookup yields CDR1 SGHNT and CDR2 YYREEE (reference sequence). The CDR3 reads CASSTATQRGRNEQFF. DNA for the CDR3: TGTGCCAGCAGCACCGCGACCCAACGGGGTCGAAATGAGCAGTTCTTC. The variable domain in full, with the rest retrieved from reference TRBV5-4 and TRBJ2-1, is ETGVTQSPTHLIKTRGQQVTLRCSSQSGHNTVSWYQQALGQGPQFIFQYYREEENGRGNFPPRFSGLQFPNYSSELNVNALELDDSALYLCASSTATQRGRNEQFFGPGTRLTVL.

The rearrangement links TRBV7-2 to TRBJ1-3; TRBD1 agrees at 8 bases. The CDR3 is made up of 14 amino acids. With V trimmed by 6 bases and J by 2 bases, 3 bases remained unmatched. Looked up from germline, CDR1 is SGHTA and CDR2 is FQGNSA. The CDR3 spells CASRSDRAGNTIYF. The CDR3 DNA is TGTGCCAGCAGATCGGACAGGGCTGGAAACACCATATATTTT.

The chain combines TRBV18 with TRBJ1-1, with TRBD1 as a possible D gene (6 bases). Germline V gene lookup returns CDR1 KGHSH and CDR2 LQKENI. Trimming cost V 0 bases and J 3 bases, with 11 bases left between them. CDR3 length: 15 amino acids. CDR3 in amino acids: CASSPPGGADTEAFF. CDR3 in DNA: TGTGCCAGCTCACCACCGGGGGGGGCGGACACTGAAGCTTTCTTT.

The rearrangement joins TRBV11-2 to TRBJ2-1; 11 positions agree with TRBD1. The germline gives CDR1 SGHAT, CDR2 FQNNGV. Trimming cost V 0 bases and J 2 bases; bases outside gene matches: 9. The CDR3 sequence is 19 residues long. CDR3 coding DNA: TGTGCCAGCAGCTTAGATGGACAGGGGGCCGCCCTACCCTACAATGAGCAGTTCTTC. This translates into CASSLDGQGAALPYNEQFF. The variable domain in full, with the rest retrieved from reference TRBV11-2 and TRBJ2-1, is EAGVAQSPRYKIIEKRQSVAFWCNPISGHATLYWYQQILGQGPKLLIQFQNNGVVDDSQLPKDRFSAERLKGVDSTLKIQPAKLEDSAVYLCASSLDGQGAALPYNEQFFGPGTRLTVL.

The chain combines TRBV4-1 with TRBJ2-5; perhaps TRBD2 as D (5 bases). CDR1 MGHRA and CDR2 YSYEKL come from the germline V gene. V was cut by 0 bases and J by 1 base, with 12 bases left in between. The CDR3 is 16 amino acids. CDR3: CASSQEPGSLQETQYF. The DNA for the CDR3 is TGCGCCAGCAGCCAAGAGCCGGGAAGCCTCCAAGAGACCCAGTACTTC.

J is TRBJ2-7 and V is TRBV2; a possible D gene is TRBD1 (6 bases). Between the trimmed V and J ends, which lost 5 bases and 7 bases, there was a span of 18 bases. Germline V lookup: CDR1 SNHLY, CDR2 FYNNEI. The CDR3 covers 14 residues. The CDR3 is CASSPGAKGDEQYF. DNA of the CDR3: TGTGCCAGCAGTCCCGGAGCCAAGGGGGATGAGCAGTACTTC.

The chain recombines TRBV7-9 with TRBJ1-4, with 7 bases aligning to TRBD1. The CDR3 is 15 amino acids. Trimming took 5 bases from V and 6 from J; bases not matched to a gene: 9. Germline CDR1 SEHNR, CDR2 FQNEAQ (reference sequence). The CDR3 DNA reads as TGTGCCAGCAGCGAGGACTCTACAGGGGATGAAAAACTGTTTTTT. Translation: CASSEDSTGDEKLFF.

This chain joins TRBV6-5 and TRBJ2-5, with D tentatively TRBD1 (8 bases). V lost 4 bases, J lost 7 bases, and 19 bases lay in between. This CDR3 comprises 15 residues. Germline V CDR1 and CDR2: MNHEY, SVGAGI. As DNA, the CDR3 is TGTGCCAGCAGTTCCTTCGGACAGGGAGGGGCGACCCAGTACTTC. As protein: CASSSFGQGGATQYF.

The chain combines TRBV5-6 with TRBJ1-3; possibly TRBD1 for D (5 bases). CDR1 SGHDT and CDR2 YYEEEE come from the germline V gene. Trimming removed 2 bases from V and 3 bases from J, with 9 bases in between. This CDR3 contains 14 residues. For the CDR3, the DNA is TGTGCCAGCAGCTTCGGGGGGGTTGGAAACACCATATATTTT. Protein product: CASSFGGVGNTIYF.

This clone was counted once. V usage is TRBV5-1 and J usage is TRBJ2-1; the D gene is possibly TRBD1 (6 bases). Germline V gives CDR1 SGHRS, CDR2 YFSETQ. V lost 6 bases and J lost 8, with 21 bases in between. The CDR3 is 15 residues long. The CDR3 sequence is CASTQGQLRVDEQFF. In DNA, the CDR3 is TGCGCCAGCACCCAAGGACAGCTTCGAGTCGATGAGCAGTTCTTC.

DNA for the CDR3: TGTGCCATCACTGCGGGGGGTGCTAATGAAAAACTGTTTTTT. Its protein is CAITAGGANEKLFF. The chain links TRBV10-3 to TRBJ1-4; perhaps TRBD1 as D (5 bases). Germline CDR1 is ENHRY and CDR2 is SYGVKD. Trimming pared 7 bases from V and 3 bases from J, leaving 12 bases between. The CDR3 extends over 14 amino acids.

The chain uses TRBV2 and TRBJ1-2; no definite D call. Trimming took 8 bases from V and 6 from J, leaving 7 bases between them. The germline gives CDR1 SNHLY, CDR2 FYNNEI. The CDR3 consists of 10 residues. CDR3 DNA sequence: TGTGCCAGCGCGGAGGATGGCTACACCTTC. Its protein is CASAEDGYTF.

The V gene is TRBV7-8, the J gene TRBJ2-4; D is possibly TRBD2 (5 bases). Germline lookup yields CDR1 SGHVS and CDR2 FQNEAQ. The ends were cut back, 5 bases at V and 15 bases at J, with 17 bases in the middle. The CDR3 runs to 12 residues. The CDR3 DNA sequence: TGTGCCAGCAGCCAGGATGGGGAGTTTCGGTACTTC. It is translated as CASSQDGEFRYF.

CDR3 loop: CASTKDSLVGEQYF. The CDR3 DNA is TGTGCCAGCACGAAGGACTCTCTGGTTGGGGAGCAGTACTTC. The chain combines TRBV2 with TRBJ2-7; D may be TRBD2 (5 bases). This CDR3 region has 14 residues. CDR1 and CDR2 from the germline V gene are SNHLY and FYNNEI. V lost 7 bases to trimming and J lost 7 bases, with 20 bases between them.

The V call is TRBV6-6, the J call TRBJ1-3; 7 bases map to TRBD1. V trimming: 0 bases; J trimming: 0 bases; junction bases outside the gene matches: 2. CDR1 is MNHNY and CDR2 is SVGAGI in the germline V gene (reference sequence). The CDR3 spans 16 residues. CDR3 bases: TGTGCCAGCAGTTACTCGGGACAGAGCTCTGGAAACACCATATATTTT. This translates into CASSYSGQSSGNTIYF.

This chain connects TRBV11-3 to TRBJ2-7; the D is unclear. The CDR3 runs 12 residues. With 0 bases removed from V and 6 bases from J, the gap between germline ends came to 6 bases. The germline V gene encodes CDR1 SGHNT and CDR2 YENEEA. CDR3 sequence reads: CASSLERFEQYF. The CDR3 coding sequence is TGTGCCAGCAGCTTAGAACGGTTCGAGCAGTACTTC. Using reference TRBV11-3 and TRBJ2-7 for the parts outside the CDR3, the full variable domain is EAGVVQSPRYKIIEKKQPVAFWCNPISGHNTLYWYLQNLGQGPELLIRYENEEAVDDSQLPKDRFSAERLKGVDSTLKIQPAELGDSAVYLCASSLERFEQYFGPGTRLTVT.

V is TRBV4-1 and J is TRBJ2-3; TRBD2 agrees at 8 bases. Per the germline V gene, CDR1 is MGHRA and CDR2 is YSYEKL. The CDR3 contains 16 residues. J gave up 2 bases and V 3 bases, and 7 bases lay outside the gene matches. CDR3 bases: TGCGCCAGCAGCCAGCCTCCAGCGGGGGACACAGATACGCAGTATTTT. The encoded protein is CASSQPPAGDTDTQYF.